This T cell receptor (beta chain) derives from a study of blood T cell repertoires in COVID-19. Study-wide background: Samples of COVID-19 (acute and convalescent) were obtained from the United States, Italy and Spain. PBMCs, B-cell-depleted T cells, or T cells provided the cDNA or gDNA that made up the material.

Deletions cut 3 bases from V and 5 bases from J, with 10 bases between. Per the germline V gene, CDR1 is DFQATT and CDR2 is SNEGSKA (reference sequence). The CDR3 has 12 amino acids. As handled by the study authors: Estimation of nucleated cell counts was performed using reference gene primer amplification. Some clones are missing from TCRdb's copy, which holds only in-frame ones; the method was immunoSEQ multiplex PCR. Clone size and the V and J calls come from that table; the DNA yielded D and trimming. The profile covers about 220,000 clones, with 65% to 90% appearing a single time and 9.7% taken by the ten largest.

This TCR derives from a man between 45 and 60 years old with active or convalescent COVID-19. Sequencing used peripheral blood. The chain recombines TRBV20-1 with TRBJ1-2; a possible D gene is TRBD1 (5 bases). CDR3: CSASAGMYGYTF. In nucleotides, the CDR3 is TGCAGTGCTAGTGCAGGGATGTATGGCTACACCTTC.